These 29 T cell receptor beta chains came from one sample sequenced in a study of Graves' ophthalmopathy and Graves' hyperthyroidism (dated by TCRdb to 2017 to 2018). Sequenced using an Illumina HiSeq 2000. For repertoire sequencing, TCR beta CDR3 regions were amplified from RNA transcripts. The first round of RT-PCR was done with HTBI primers and the Qiagen OneStep RT-PCR kit, and was followed by a second round of multiplex PCR, then size selection and purification. TCRdb handled the public reads itself, with Q25 trimming in fastp and clone calling in MiXCR, and kept productive beta chains. Under each unique CDR3 protein, matching rows form one entry showing the most common genes and DNA. The sample profile shows 620,000 or so distinct CDR3 sequences; approximately 21% of them were found once. The ten largest make up 7.1% of the sample. The specimen sequenced was peripheral blood. Source of these receptors: a young woman with stable Graves' hyperthyroidism. Some clones in this sample may be carry-over from other donors' samples. Donor details come from another sample of the same person, matched by shared clones.

This clonotype has a count of ten or more. The J gene is TRBJ2-7, the V gene TRBV6-2 or TRBV6-3; no definite D call. V dropped 6 bases and J dropped 9 bases, with 18 bases sitting between them. This CDR3 region has 13 residues. The germline V gene has CDR1 MNHEY and CDR2 SVGEGT. The CDR3 sequence: CASSPGRVRAQYF. The CDR3 DNA reads TGTGCCAGCAGCCCTGGTCGAGTACGAGCGCAGTACTTC.

This clonotype has ten or more counts. The chain joins TRBV6-5 to TRBJ1-2; no reliable D call. From germline, CDR1 is MNHEY and CDR2 SVGAGI. V lost 0 bases and J lost 5, with 16 bases in between. CDR3 length: 16 amino acids. The CDR3 DNA reads as TGTGCCAGCAGTTACTCGGTCACAGCCGACCCTTATGGCTACACCTTC. As protein: CASSYSVTADPYGYTF.

This clonotype was detected ten times or more. The V call is TRBV4-3, the J call TRBJ1-1; D gene unclear. Trimming cost V 3 bases and J 1 base, with 6 bases left between them. The germline CDR1 and CDR2 sequences are LGHNA and YSLEER. This CDR3 is 13 amino acids long. This chain's CDR3 is CASSHDRNTEAFF. In DNA form, the CDR3 reads TGCGCCAGCAGCCATGACCGGAACACTGAAGCTTTCTTT.

This clonotype was recorded a few times. The chain is built from TRBV24-1 and TRBJ1-2, with TRBD1 matching over 7 bases. The V gene end was trimmed by 2 bases and the J gene end by 7 bases; junction bases not matched to a gene: 6. This CDR3 has 14 residues. CDR1 and CDR2 from the germline V gene are KGHDR and SFDVKD. CDR3: CATSDSNRGRGYTF. CDR3 DNA: TGTGCCACCAGTGATTCAAACAGGGGCCGTGGCTACACCTTC.

This clonotype has a count of ten or more. The chain has TRBV5-1 and TRBJ1-6; TRBD1 matches at 7 bases. V gave up 3 bases and J gave up 7 bases; unmatched junction bases: 10. The CDR3 is 16 residues long. Germline lookup yields CDR1 SGHRS and CDR2 YFSETQ. The CDR3 DNA follows: TGCGCCAGCAGCTGGGACAGCAGGGAGAGAAATTCACCCCTCCACTTT. Translating gives CASSWDSRERNSPLHF. Full variable domain (remainder filled in from reference TRBV5-1 and TRBJ1-6): KAGVTQTPRYLIKTRGQQVTLSCSPISGHRSVSWYQQTPGQGLQFLFEYFSETQRNKGNFPGRFSGRQFSNSRSEMNVSTLELGDSALYLCASSWDSRERNSPLHFGNGTRLTVT.

The chain couples TRBV6-7 to TRBJ1-1; a weak D match, TRBD1 (6 bases). TRBV6-7 is sorted into the ORF group, with uncertain function. Between the trimmed V and J ends, which lost 6 bases and 4 bases, there was a span of 15 bases. This CDR3 spans 14 amino acids. The CDR3 here is CASRQQGASTEAFF. The CDR3 coding sequence is TGTGCCAGCAGACAACAGGGTGCATCCACTGAAGCTTTCTTT.

The table lists this clonotype with a few counts. The chain joins TRBV7-2 to TRBJ2-5, with D possibly matching TRBD2 (6 bases). Germline values: CDR1 SGHTA, CDR2 FQGNSA. The CDR3 length is 14 residues. V shed 5 bases and J shed 0 bases, with 10 bases lying between them. CDR3 sequence: CASSQGLHQETQYF. As DNA, the CDR3 is TGTGCCAGCAGCCAGGGACTCCACCAAGAGACCCAGTACTTC.

The sample holds a few counts of this clonotype. The rearrangement uses TRBV4-2 and TRBJ2-5; D is unresolved. The CDR3 length is 19 residues. Looked up from germline, CDR1 is LGHNA and CDR2 is YNFKEQ. The V gene lost 4 bases and the J gene lost 3 bases, with 27 bases spanning the gap. CDR3 DNA: TGTGCCAGCAGCCCCCTGGGCAACAGAAACCTGGGCGACAAAGAGACCCAGTACTTC. Translating it yields CASSPLGNRNLGDKETQYF.

This clonotype was observed at least ten times. The J gene is TRBJ2-5, the V gene TRBV7-2, with 9 positions matching TRBD2. The CDR3 contains 14 residues. The junction had 7 bases not matched to a gene; V was cut back by 7 bases and J by 4 bases. CDR1 is SGHTA and CDR2 is FQGNSA in the germline V gene. The CDR3 bases are TGTGCCAGCACCCTAGATAGCGGGAGAGAGACCCAGTACTTC. Translated: CASTLDSGRETQYF.

V and J are TRBV10-2 and TRBJ2-2; 8 bases are a match to TRBD2. The CDR3 contains 13 residues. Germline assignment: CDR1 WSHSY and CDR2 SAAADI. Unmatched junction bases numbered 5, after V lost 6 bases and J lost 8 bases. CDR3 region: CASREAGAGELFF. The CDR3 DNA reads TGCGCCAGCAGGGAAGCGGGGGCGGGGGAGCTGTTTTTT.

Only a few counts were recorded for this clonotype. The chain combines TRBV30 with TRBJ1-6, with D perhaps TRBD1 (5 bases). The CDR3 contains 14 residues. V was trimmed by 0 bases and J by 7 bases, leaving 10 bases between them. The germline V gene has CDR1 GTSNPN and CDR2 SVGIG (reference sequence). DNA of the CDR3: TGTGCCTGGAGTGTAGCAGGGTGGAATTCACCCCTCCACTTT. Amino acids: CAWSVAGWNSPLHF.

The rearrangement joins TRBV25-1 to TRBJ2-7; D is perhaps TRBD1 or TRBD2 (6 bases each). The germline V gene encodes CDR1 MGHDK and CDR2 SYGVNS. This CDR3 has 17 amino acids. V lost 3 bases, J lost 5 bases, and 23 bases lay in between. The DNA for the CDR3 is TGTGCCAGCAGTGACCCCACGGGGGCTAACCCCTTCCACGAGCAGTACTTC. Protein sequence: CASSDPTGANPFHEQYF.

This clonotype was seen ten or more times. The CDR3 DNA sequence: TGCAGTGCCAGGAAGGGAAGCGGGGGACACACTGAAGCTTTCTTT. It codes for CSARKGSGGHTEAFF. This chain links TRBV20-1 with TRBJ1-1, with TRBD1 as a possible D gene (5 bases). This CDR3 spans 15 amino acids. V lost 6 bases, J lost 3 bases, and 20 bases lay in between. Germline CDR1 reads DFQATT; CDR2 reads SNEGSKA (reference sequence).

This clonotype was counted at least ten times. The V call is TRBV6-1, the J call TRBJ2-7; 10 nucleotides match TRBD1. The trim removed 7 bases at V and 1 base at J, leaving 7 bases unmatched. The CDR3 covers 15 residues. Germline CDR1 MNHNS, CDR2 SASEGT. The CDR3 nucleotides read TGTGCCAGCACCGGAAGGACAGGGGGATCCTACGAGCAGTACTTC. Translation: CASTGRTGGSYEQYF.

This clonotype came up a few times. CDR3: CSVEKGNTEAFF. CDR3 sequence (DNA): TGCAGCGTTGAGAAAGGGAACACTGAAGCTTTCTTT. V and J are TRBV29-1 and TRBJ1-1; D call uncertain. Germline values: CDR1 SQVTM, CDR2 ANQGSEA. The CDR3 contains 12 residues. The V gene lost 3 bases and the J gene lost 1 base, with 6 bases spanning the gap.

The chain uses TRBV12-3 or TRBV12-4 and TRBJ1-2; maybe TRBD1 (6 bases). The CDR3 is 12 residues long. Trimming took off 5 bases at V and 12 bases at J, with 16 bases between the two ends. The CDR3 protein is CASSLQGPGDTF. The CDR3 DNA follows: TGTGCCAGCAGTCTCCAGGGGCCGGGGGACACCTTC.

The J gene is TRBJ2-5, the V gene TRBV30, with a weak D call TRBD2 (5 bases). CDR1 GTSNPN and CDR2 SVGIG come from the germline V gene (reference sequence). This CDR3 has 13 amino acids. V dropped 7 bases and J dropped 5 bases, with 17 bases sitting between them. The CDR3 region has the DNA TGTGCCTTCTCCATGGGAGAGACCGAGACCCAGTACTTC. This encodes CAFSMGETETQYF.

In regard to this clonotype: The conserved phenylalanine or tryptophan is not found at the CDR3 terminus, so this likely reflects a read error. This chain joins TRBV6-1 and TRBJ1-5; D gene ambiguous. The CDR3 extends over 16 amino acids. Per the germline V gene, CDR1 is MNHNS and CDR2 is SASEGT. The ends were cut back, 7 bases at V and 0 bases at J, with 16 bases in the middle. CDR3 amino acids: CASTTRRRDSNQPQHV. For the CDR3, the DNA is TGTGCCAGCACCACTAGACGTAGGGATAGCAATCAGCCCCAGCATGTG.

The chain is built from TRBV12-3 or TRBV12-4 and TRBJ1-1; 7 nucleotides match TRBD1. V dropped 5 bases and J dropped 10; count of bases not matched to a gene: 7. The CDR3 is 12 amino acids. The CDR3, as DNA: TGTGCCAGCAGTAGTCGACAGGGTACAGCTTTCTTT. It yields the protein CASSSRQGTAFF.

This clonotype occurred many times. The rearrangement links TRBV28 to TRBJ2-7; D may be TRBD1 or TRBD2 (5 bases each). V was trimmed by 8 bases and J by 3 bases, leaving 11 bases between them. The CDR3 has 12 residues. Germline CDR1 is MDHEN and CDR2 is SYDVKM. DNA of the CDR3: TGTGCCAGCCGGGACCCAATCTACGAGCAGTACTTC. Amino acid sequence: CASRDPIYEQYF.

This clonotype came up once. A clone one base away is much larger, so this may be a read error. The chain has TRBV6-1 and TRBJ1-3; D not certain. Germline V gene sequence: CDR1 MNHNS, CDR2 SASEGT. The CDR3 contains 16 residues. V shed 6 bases and J shed 3 bases, with 18 bases lying between them. Here the CDR3 DNA reads TGTGCCAGCAGACCCATACGGGCGGTGATTGGAAACACCATATATTTT. This translates into CASRPIRAVIGNTIYF.

The gene calls are TRBV9 and TRBJ2-5, with D tentatively TRBD2 (5 bases). V lost 2 bases and J 1 base, leaving 9 bases between the germline ends. This CDR3 contains 14 residues. Germline CDR1 reads SGDLS; CDR2 reads YYNGEE. The DNA for the CDR3 is TGTGCCAGCAGCGTGGGAGCGACCCAAGAGACCCAGTACTTC. It encodes CASSVGATQETQYF.

This clonotype was seen ten or more times. J is TRBJ1-5 and V is TRBV6-1; possible D gene TRBD1, 6 bases. The CDR3 is made up of 16 amino acids. Trimming took 2 bases from V and 2 from J, leaving 13 bases between them. Germline CDR1 and CDR2: MNHNS and SASEGT. The CDR3 DNA sequence: TGTGCCAGCAGTGAAATCTTGGCAGGGGGCAATCAGCCCCAGCATTTT. Translated: CASSEILAGGNQPQHF.

J is TRBJ2-7 and V is TRBV2; weak D call: TRBD2 (5 bases). Germline CDR1 and CDR2: SNHLY and FYNNEI. V was cut by 3 bases and J by 2 bases, with 17 bases left in between. This CDR3 has 16 residues. For the CDR3, the DNA is TGTGCCAGCAGTGAGGATCTATGGCTAGCAACCTACGAGCAGTACTTC. This sequence encodes CASSEDLWLATYEQYF.

This clonotype was recorded a few times. This rearrangement joins TRBV12-3 or TRBV12-4 to TRBJ1-6; 8 bases align to TRBD1. V lost 4 bases to trimming and J lost 7 bases; unmatched junction nucleotides: 3. The length of the CDR3 is 14 residues. The CDR3 sequence: CASSSRQGNSPLHF. The CDR3 coding sequence is TGTGCCAGCAGTTCCCGACAGGGGAATTCACCCCTCCACTTT.

This chain uses TRBV12-3 or TRBV12-4 with TRBJ1-2, with D perhaps matching TRBD1 (5 bases). Between the trimmed V and J ends, which lost 3 bases and 1 base, there was a span of 12 bases. The CDR3 is 15 residues long. The chain's CDR3 is CASSLTEGLNYGYTF. CDR3 nucleotide sequence: TGTGCCAGCAGTTTGACAGAAGGTCTTAACTATGGCTACACCTTC.

This clonotype was detected ten times or more. This chain joins TRBV12-3 or TRBV12-4 and TRBJ2-7; D unclear. Trimming stripped 2 bases from V and 3 bases from J, with 14 bases between. The CDR3 is made up of 15 amino acids. CDR3 region: CASSLSRGGYYEQYF. CDR3 coding DNA: TGTGCCAGCAGTTTAAGCAGAGGCGGATACTACGAGCAGTACTTC.

The J gene is TRBJ2-7, the V gene TRBV18; possible D gene TRBD2, 6 bases. Germline values: CDR1 KGHSH, CDR2 LQKENI. The CDR3 loop spans 14 amino acids. V dropped 2 bases and J dropped 3 bases, with 11 bases sitting between them. This chain's CDR3 is CASSPGGSYYEQYF. The CDR3 region has the DNA TGTGCCAGCTCACCAGGAGGGAGCTACTACGAGCAGTACTTC.

This clonotype was seen repeatedly, ten times or more. This chain connects TRBV27 to TRBJ2-7; D possibly corresponds to TRBD1 (6 bases). The germline V gene has CDR1 MNHEY and CDR2 SMNVEV (reference sequence). The CDR3 is 16 amino acids. Trimming stripped 6 bases from V and 3 bases from J, with 21 bases between. CDR3 sequence (DNA): TGTGCCAGCAGCGTTAAACAGGGTACCGACTTCTACGAGCAGTACTTC. Translation gives CASSVKQGTDFYEQYF.